The rows below give T cell receptor beta chains drawn from one sample of a study of blood T cell repertoires in COVID-19. The assay was immunoSEQ multiplex PCR, and TCRdb's table has in-frame clones only and misses some. The sample lists around 100,000 clones, approximately 87% occurring once. The specimen was peripheral blood. These TCRs come from a human donor in a cohort sampled during active or convalescent COVID-19. CDR3s include the opening cysteine and the closing phenylalanine or tryptophan. D genes are given only for firm matches. Clone size is given for some rows only: seen once, a few or many times, or a class if the clone is expanded.

TGTGCCAGCAGCTTAGTCGGCAGGGTCGTCTCTGAAGCTTTCTTT,CASSLVGRVVSEAFF,15,NA,TRBV11-2,TRBJ1-1,NA
TGTGCCAGCAGCTCCCGGCGAGCGGGGGGGAATGAGCAGTTCTTC,CASSSRRAGGNEQFF,15,TRBD2,TRBV7-2,TRBJ2-1,once
TGCGCCAGCAGCCGAGGGACAGGGAGGCGGGAAAAACTGTTTTTT,CASSRGTGRREKLFF,15,TRBD1,TRBV4-3,TRBJ1-4,NA
TGCGCCAGCAGCCTAATCGGGGGGCGTGGGGCCAACGTCCTGACTTTC,CASSLIGGRGANVLTF,16,NA,TRBV4-1,TRBJ2-6,NA
TGTGCCAGCAGCCAAGGGAGAGGTGAGCAGTTCTTC,CASSQGRGEQFF,12,NA,TRBV3-1/TRBV3-2,TRBJ2-1,NA
TGTGCCAGCAGCCAGCCGGGACTAGCGGGGGGCGGGGAGCTGTTTTTT,CASSQPGLAGGGELFF,16,TRBD2,TRBV5-4,TRBJ2-2,NA
TGTGCCAGCAGTCCTGAGACAGTCTATAATTCACCCCTCCACTTT,CASSPETVYNSPLHF,15,NA,TRBV6-5,TRBJ1-6,NA
TGTGCCAGCAGCCTCGGGACAGGGACAGATACGCAGTATTTT,CASSLGTGTDTQYF,14,TRBD1,TRBV5-4,TRBJ2-3,NA
TGTGCCAGCAGCTTCTTCGCGGGGGAAGTGGATGAAAAACTGTTTTTT,CASSFFAGEVDEKLFF,16,NA,TRBV5-6,TRBJ1-4,NA
TGTGCCAGCAGTTCGGGACAGTTCGGGTACGAGCAGTACTTC,CASSSGQFGYEQYF,14,TRBD1,TRBV6-5,TRBJ2-7,NA
TGTGCCAGTTCCGGGGTAGCCGACAATGAGCAGTTCTTC,CASSGVADNEQFF,13,NA,TRBV6-5,TRBJ2-1,NA
TGCGCCAGCAGCCCCTTGGCGGCCTCGGAAAAACTGTTTTTT,CASSPLAASEKLFF,14,NA,TRBV5-1,TRBJ1-4,NA
TGTGCCAGCAGTTACCAAGTAGGCGGCAGTGAGACCCAGTACTTC,CASSYQVGGSETQYF,15,NA,TRBV6-2/TRBV6-3,TRBJ2-5,NA
TGTGCCAGCAGTCCCTCTAATGAGCAGTTCTTC,CASSPSNEQFF,11,NA,TRBV12-3/TRBV12-4,TRBJ2-1,NA
TGTGCCAGCAGCTTCCGGGGGGCGAACTATGGCTACACCTTC,CASSFRGANYGYTF,14,NA,TRBV5-5,TRBJ1-2,NA
TGCGCCAGCAGCCAAGATCGGGGGACGCCGAACACCGGGGAGCTGTTTTTT,CASSQDRGTPNTGELFF,17,NA,TRBV4-3,TRBJ2-2,NA
TGTGCCAGCAGCCCCCTAGCGGGGGGGCTCTACGAGCAGTACTTC,CASSPLAGGLYEQYF,15,TRBD2,TRBV3-1/TRBV3-2,TRBJ2-7,once
TGTGCCAGCACCCTAGCGGTAGGCTACGAGCAGTACTTC,CASTLAVGYEQYF,13,TRBD2,TRBV6-5,TRBJ2-7,NA
TGTGCCAGCAAGACCACCGGGACACCTGGAGGCTACACCTTC,CASKTTGTPGGYTF,14,NA,TRBV27,TRBJ1-2,NA
TGCAGCGGGGACACCGCGGCCGGCGAGCAGTACTTC,CSGDTAAGEQYF,12,NA,TRBV29-1,TRBJ2-7,NA
TGCGCCAGCAGCCAAGATGTGTTGGCTAGCGGGTTCTTGAGCTCCTACAATGAGCAGTTCTTC,CASSQDVLASGFLSSYNEQFF,21,TRBD2,TRBV4-3,TRBJ2-1,NA
TGTGCCAGCAGCTATAAGCGGGACACCACAGATACGCAGTATTTT,CASSYKRDTTDTQYF,15,NA,TRBV5-4,TRBJ2-3,few
TGTGCCAGCAGTTACTCGGTCAGGGTAAACTATGGCTACACCTTC,CASSYSVRVNYGYTF,15,NA,TRBV6-5,TRBJ1-2,once
TGTGCCAGTAGTCCCGGTAGGGGTGGCACTGAAGCTTTCTTT,CASSPGRGGTEAFF,14,NA,TRBV19,TRBJ1-1,NA
TGCGCCAGCAGCCTACTTGACGGGGGGGAGGACGAGCAGTACTTC,CASSLLDGGEDEQYF,15,TRBD2,TRBV5-1,TRBJ2-7,NA
TGTGCCAGCAGCCCGGGACTCTTTTTCGGGTCCCGGAACACCATATATTTT,CASSPGLFFGSRNTIYF,17,NA,TRBV11-2,TRBJ1-3,NA
TGTGCCAGCAGCGCGACCACAGGGAGCTCCTACAATGAGCAGTTCTTC,CASSATTGSSYNEQFF,16,NA,TRBV9,TRBJ2-1,NA
TGTGCCAGCCTTCTCCGGCGGGAGGGCGGGGAGCTGTTTTTT,CASLLRREGGELFF,14,TRBD2,TRBV19,TRBJ2-2,few
TGTGCCAGCAGTGAATCGCAGGGTACTGGAAACACCATATATTTT,CASSESQGTGNTIYF,15,NA,TRBV6-1,TRBJ1-3,NA
TGCGCCAGCAGCTTGGAATGGACAGCGAACACCGGGGAGCTGTTTTTT,CASSLEWTANTGELFF,16,NA,TRBV5-1,TRBJ2-2,NA
TGTGCCAGCAGTCCAGGGCAGGCTAGCAATCAGCCCCAGCATTTT,CASSPGQASNQPQHF,15,NA,TRBV6-5,TRBJ1-5,NA
TGTGCCAGCAGCTTGGAAGGGGGGGCCGTCAATCAGCCCCAGCATTTT,CASSLEGGAVNQPQHF,16,NA,TRBV5-5,TRBJ1-5,NA
TGTGCCAGCAGGCCGCAGGGTTGGGAGACCCAGTACTTC,CASRPQGWETQYF,13,NA,TRBV6-5,TRBJ2-5,NA
TGTGCCAGCAGCAGGTTACGCCTCAGGGTATTGAACACTGAAGCTTTCTTT,CASSRLRLRVLNTEAFF,17,NA,TRBV21-1,TRBJ1-1,NA
TGTGCTAGCCAGGTGGCGACCGGAAACACCATATATTTT,CASQVATGNTIYF,13,NA,TRBV12-5,TRBJ1-3,NA
TGTGCCAGCAGCTTCGCCGGGAACACTGAAGCTTTCTTT,CASSFAGNTEAFF,13,NA,TRBV7-3,TRBJ1-1,once
TGTGCCAGCAGCCTCCCCCGGGACAGGTTGAGCAATGAGCAGTTCTTC,CASSLPRDRLSNEQFF,16,TRBD1,TRBV5-4,TRBJ2-1,NA
TGTGCCACCAGCAGAGACAAAAACACCATATATTTT,CATSRDKNTIYF,12,NA,TRBV15,TRBJ1-3,NA
TGTGCCAGCTCACCCGAATCCCAGGGGCGGGGGACTGAAGCTTTCTTT,CASSPESQGRGTEAFF,16,NA,TRBV18,TRBJ1-1,once
TGTGCCACCACTCGCGCGGGCATGACAACTAATGAAAAACTGTTTTTT,CATTRAGMTTNEKLFF,16,NA,TRBV19,TRBJ1-4,NA
TGCGCCAGCAGCCAAGCACAGGGGACGAACACCGGGGAGCTGTTTTTT,CASSQAQGTNTGELFF,16,TRBD1,TRBV4-1,TRBJ2-2,once
TGTGCCTGGGACTTGGGCGGGGGTAATGGGGAGACCCAGTACTTC,CAWDLGGGNGETQYF,15,TRBD2,TRBV30,TRBJ2-5,NA
TGTGCCACATCCCGGAGGAACACCGGGGAGCTGTTTTTT,CATSRRNTGELFF,13,NA,TRBV19,TRBJ2-2,few
TGTGCCAGCAGCTGGTCGGGACAGGGGACCGCGGGGCACACCGGGGAGCTGTTTTTT,CASSWSGQGTAGHTGELFF,19,TRBD1,TRBV11-3,TRBJ2-2,NA
TGTGCCAGCAGCAGGACAGGGGGCGAGCCCCAGCATTTT,CASSRTGGEPQHF,13,TRBD1,TRBV7-2,TRBJ1-5,NA
TGTGCCAGCAACCCTGACATGGGACAAAGGCACAATGAGCAGTTCTTC,CASNPDMGQRHNEQFF,16,NA,TRBV5-4,TRBJ2-1,NA
TGTGCCAGCAGTGAACGCGCTTTTAGCACAGATACGCAGTATTTT,CASSERAFSTDTQYF,15,NA,TRBV2,TRBJ2-3,NA
TGTGCCAGCCTCTCCCGGGACAGAAGTTATAGCAATCAGCCCCAGCATTTT,CASLSRDRSYSNQPQHF,17,TRBD1,TRBV2,TRBJ1-5,NA
TGTGCCAGCAGCTTCGGGGGGGCCACTGAAGCTTTCTTT,CASSFGGATEAFF,13,NA,TRBV7-9,TRBJ1-1,once
TGTGCCAGCAGCAAGGACAAGTACAATGAGCAGTTCTTC,CASSKDKYNEQFF,13,NA,TRBV21-1,TRBJ2-1,NA
TGTGCCAGCAGCTTTCGGGGACACGGATATGGTTCACCCCTCCACTTT,CASSFRGHGYGSPLHF,16,NA,TRBV5-6,TRBJ1-6,NA